Sequencing of this T cell receptor (beta chain) was carried out in a study of spatial heterogeneity in lung cancer. From the 5' RACE reads, TCRdb called clonotypes with MiXCR, one entry per CDR3 protein. The table includes about 39,000 distinct CDR3 sequences, about 6% detected once. Time point: sample taken at primary tumor resection. No cell sorting; template was whole RNA from tumor, lung tissue or PBMC. The CDR3 has 14 amino acids. The germline V gene has CDR1 MDHEN and CDR2 SYDVKM. V gave up 1 base and J gave up 2 bases, with 9 bases separating them. This chain joins TRBV28 and TRBJ2-7; D might be TRBD2 (6 bases). This receptor was identified in a male donor with early-stage non-small cell lung cancer. The sequencing used PBMCs, collected at surgery. DNA of the CDR3: TGTGCCAGCAGTTTATTTGGGGGGACCTACGAGCAGTACTTC. Its protein product is CASSLFGGTYEQYF.